This passage covers 15 T cell receptor beta chains from one sample sequenced in a study of tumor-infiltrating lymphocytes in oesophageal squamous cell carcinoma. TCRdb ran MiXCR on the PCR reads and lists one entry per CDR3 protein. The table includes about 14,000 distinct CDR3 sequences, roughly half detected once. The sequenced sample was blood. The receptors originated from a male donor with esophageal squamous cell carcinoma.

The chain combines TRBV20-1 with TRBJ2-5; 7 bases line up with TRBD2. This CDR3 contains 16 residues. Germline V gives CDR1 DFQATT, CDR2 SNEGSKA (reference sequence). CDR3 protein: CSQTGLAAKQGNEQYF. CDR3 DNA: TGCAGCCAAACGGGGCTAGCGGCCAAACAAGGCAATGAGCAGTACTTC.

Comment on this clonotype: A much larger clone differs from this one at a single base, so this may be a read error. The chain is built from TRBV5-3 and TRBJ2-5; the match to TRBD1 covers 10 bases. TRBV5-3 is designated an ORF whose function remains uncertain. V lost 8 bases, J lost 13 bases, and 11 bases stayed unmatched. The CDR3 contains 12 residues. CDR3: CASSGTGDEPYF. CDR3 DNA sequence: TGTGCCAGCAGCGGGACAGGGGATGAGCCGTACTTC.

This chain uses TRBV18 with TRBJ2-5; no firm D call. The CDR3 is made up of 12 amino acids. The germline V gene encodes CDR1 KGHSH and CDR2 LQKENI. V was clipped by 3 bases and J by 5 bases, with 7 bases between them. The CDR3 protein is CASSPGVETQYF. In DNA form, the CDR3 reads TGTGCCAGCTCACCCGGTGTGGAGACCCAGTACTTC. Looking up the rest from reference TRBV18 and TRBJ2-5 gives the full variable domain: NAGVMQNPRHLVRRRGQEARLRCSPMKGHSHVYWYRQLPEEGLKFMVYLQKENIIDESGMPKERFSAEFPKEGPSILRIQQVVRGDSAAYFCASSPGVETQYFGPGTRLLVL.

Worth noting for this clonotype: A much larger clone differs by one base, so this may be a read error. This chain connects TRBV7-3 to TRBJ2-7; D is unresolved. This CDR3 spans 15 amino acids. Germline loops: CDR1 SGHTA, CDR2 FQGTGA. V was clipped by 6 bases and J by 7 bases, with 22 bases between them. CDR3 residues: CASSPREAEGDEQYF. In DNA, the CDR3 is TGTGCCAGCAGTCCTCGCGAGGCGGAAGGCGATGAGCAGTACTTC.

This clonotype appeared many times. V and J are TRBV6-1 and TRBJ2-1, with 8 positions matching TRBD2. The end of the DNA is better explained by TRBJ2-7, so the J call may be wrong. This CDR3 contains 14 residues. CDR1 MNHNS and CDR2 SASEGT come from the germline V gene. DNA of the CDR3: TGTGCCAGCGTGAAGTCAATGGCGGGAGGCGAGCAGTACTTC. Protein: CASVKSMAGGEQYF.

This clonotype appeared once. The rearrangement joins TRBV5-1 to TRBJ2-1, with D possibly matching TRBD2 (6 bases). Trimming removed 3 bases at V and 0 bases at J, with 22 bases between. The CDR3 is 19 amino acids. The germline gives CDR1 SGHRS, CDR2 YFSETQ. The CDR3 is CASSYSGTSRVSSYNEQFF. DNA for the CDR3: TGCGCCAGCAGCTATTCCGGGACTTCACGTGTGAGCTCCTACAATGAGCAGTTCTTC.

Here the CDR3 reads CASSPPGLAGNEQFF. The CDR3 nucleotides are TGTGCCAGCAGTCCCCCCGGACTAGCGGGAAATGAGCAGTTCTTC. This sequence joins TRBV6-2 or TRBV6-3 and TRBJ2-4; TRBD2 matches at 12 bases. The J call is uncertain, as TRBJ2-1 better fits the DNA end. CDR1 MNHEY and CDR2 SVGEGT come from the germline V gene. The CDR3 sequence is 15 residues long.

Details on this clonotype: The junction departs from germline at one end; a sequencing error may be responsible. V usage is TRBV7-3 and J usage is TRBJ2-1, with a possible D match to TRBD2 (6 bases). The V gene's germline CDR1 is SGHTA and CDR2 FQGTGA. The CDR3 is 16 residues long. CDR3: CASSPGDVRPYDEQFF. The CDR3 nucleotides read TGTGCCAGCAGCCCGGGGGACGTCAGGCCCTACGATGAGCAGTTCTTC.

The rearrangement uses TRBV7-2 and TRBJ2-5, with no clear D. Germline V gives CDR1 SGHTA, CDR2 FQGNSA. The ends were cut back, 1 base at V and 2 bases at J, with 8 bases in the middle. The CDR3 extends over 14 amino acids. CDR3 amino acids: CASSLEVNQETQYF. The CDR3 region has the DNA TGTGCCAGCAGCTTAGAGGTGAATCAAGAGACCCAGTACTTC. The variable domain in full, completed from reference TRBV7-2 and TRBJ2-5, reads GAGVSQSPSNKVTEKGKDVELRCDPISGHTALYWYRQSLGQGLEFLIYFQGNSAPDKSGLPSDRFSAERTGGSVSTLTIQRTQQEDSAVYLCASSLEVNQETQYFGPGTRLLVL.

The gene calls are TRBV7-8 and TRBJ2-1, with D possibly being TRBD2 (5 bases). The DNA end lines up better with TRBJ2-7; the J call may be wrong. Germline V gene lookup returns CDR1 SGHVS and CDR2 FQNEAQ. The CDR3 has 11 residues. This CDR3 reads CASSDYYEQYF. As DNA, the CDR3 is TGTGCCAGCAGCGACTACTACGAGCAGTACTTC.

This clonotype was seen many times. The CDR3 reads CASRLVVGEQYF. CDR3 in DNA: TGTGCCAGCAGGCTCGTGGTAGGCGAGCAGTACTTC. V and J are TRBV2 and TRBJ2-7; D gene ambiguous. With 6 bases removed from V and 6 bases from J, the gap between germline ends came to 12 bases. This CDR3 region has 12 residues. Looked up from germline, CDR1 is SNHLY and CDR2 is FYNNEI.

This sequence joins TRBV7-3 and TRBJ2-3, with D maybe TRBD1 (5 bases). This CDR3 region has 13 residues. The germline V gene encodes CDR1 SGHTA and CDR2 FQGTGA. Trimming stripped 4 bases from V and 6 bases from J, with 11 bases between. CDR3 sequence (DNA): TGTGCCAGCAGCTCCTTCCAGGGCGATACGCAGTATTTT. Its translation: CASSSFQGDTQYF. Looking up the rest from reference TRBV7-3 and TRBJ2-3 gives the full variable domain: GAGVSQTPSNKVTEKGKYVELRCDPISGHTALYWYRQSLGQGPEFLIYFQGTGAADDSGLPNDRFFAVRPEGSVSTLKIQRTERGDSAVYLCASSSFQGDTQYFGPGTRLTVL.

Sample share makes this clonotype medium-sized. The rearrangement links TRBV7-3 to TRBJ2-5; 11 bases are shared with TRBD1. The junction had 3 bases not matched to a gene; V was cut back by 4 bases and J by 2 bases. This CDR3 contains 15 residues. Per the germline V gene, CDR1 is SGHTA and CDR2 is FQGTGA. The CDR3 bases are TGTGCCAGCAGCTCGGGACAGGGGGGACAAGAGACCCAGTACTTC. Protein product: CASSSGQGGQETQYF.

This clonotype was detected many times. This chain links TRBV6-4 with TRBJ2-7; 10 positions agree with TRBD2. CDR1 and CDR2 (germline): MRHNA, SNTAGT. The V gene end was trimmed by 4 bases and the J gene end by 4 bases; junction bases not matched to a gene: 7. The CDR3 has 15 residues. This chain's CDR3 is CASSAEAGGPYEQYF. The CDR3 DNA follows: TGTGCCAGCAGTGCTGAAGCGGGAGGGCCTTACGAGCAGTACTTC.

This clonotype came up a few times. The CDR3 protein is CASSERWTEAFF. CDR3 DNA sequence: TGTGCCAGCAGTGAACGCTGGACTGAAGCTTTCTTT. The J gene is TRBJ1-1, the V gene TRBV6-1, with no clear D. The CDR3 has 12 amino acids. The germline gives CDR1 MNHNS, CDR2 SASEGT. V was pared by 2 bases and J by 5 bases, with 6 bases between.